This T cell receptor beta chain was documented in a study of blood T cell repertoires in COVID-19. Across the study: COVID-19 samples collected from the United States, Italy and Spain covered acute and convalescent phases. T cells, B-cell-depleted T cells, or PBMCs provided the cDNA or gDNA that served as material.

Germline V lookup: CDR1 SGHVS, CDR2 FQNEAQ. CDR3 length equals 15 residues. Germline trimming cut 1 base from V and 7 bases from J; bases unmatched to any gene: 8. In the source study's methods: Scientists estimated how many nucleated cells there were by amplifying reference gene primers. Here immunoSEQ multiplex PCR was the method, and the copy in TCRdb shows in-frame clones only, minus some. V, J and clone size derive from that table, while D and trimming were established from the DNA sequence. The sample has 180,000 or so clones, 70% to 80% seen once; the top ten hold around 7.9%. This chain uses TRBV7-8 with TRBJ1-2; 8 positions match TRBD1. The sequence came from a woman aged 50 to 60 with active or convalescent COVID-19. The sequencing input was peripheral blood. Written as DNA, the CDR3 is TGTGCCAGCAGCTTAGTTCAGGGGGCCGTTGGTGGCTACACCTTC. Translated, it gives CASSLVQGAVGGYTF.